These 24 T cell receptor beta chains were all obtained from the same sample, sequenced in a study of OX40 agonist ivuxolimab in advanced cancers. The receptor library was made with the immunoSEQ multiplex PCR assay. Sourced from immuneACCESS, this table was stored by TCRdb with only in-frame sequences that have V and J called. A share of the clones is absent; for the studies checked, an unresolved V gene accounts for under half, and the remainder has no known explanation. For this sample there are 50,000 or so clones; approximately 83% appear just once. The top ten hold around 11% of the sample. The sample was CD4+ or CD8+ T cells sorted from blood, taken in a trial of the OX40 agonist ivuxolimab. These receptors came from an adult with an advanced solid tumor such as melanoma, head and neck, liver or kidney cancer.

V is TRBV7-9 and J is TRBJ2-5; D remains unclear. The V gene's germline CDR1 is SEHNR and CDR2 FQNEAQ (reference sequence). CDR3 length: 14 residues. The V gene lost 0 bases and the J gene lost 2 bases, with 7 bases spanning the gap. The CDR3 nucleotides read TGTGCCAGCAGCTTAGCGGGGATACAAGAGACCCAGTACTTC. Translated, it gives CASSLAGIQETQYF.

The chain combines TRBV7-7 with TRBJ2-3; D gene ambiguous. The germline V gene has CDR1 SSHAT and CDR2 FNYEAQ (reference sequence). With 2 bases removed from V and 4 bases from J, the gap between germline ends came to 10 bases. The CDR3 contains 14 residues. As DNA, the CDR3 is TGTGCCAGCAGCTTATCGCCGGGCGCAGATACGCAGTATTTT. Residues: CASSLSPGADTQYF.

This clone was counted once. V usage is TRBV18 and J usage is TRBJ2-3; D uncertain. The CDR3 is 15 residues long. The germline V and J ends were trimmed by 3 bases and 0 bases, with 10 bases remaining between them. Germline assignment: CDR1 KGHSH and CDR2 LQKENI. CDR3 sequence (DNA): TGTGCCAGCTCACCGGTGGGATCCAGCACAGATACGCAGTATTTT. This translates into CASSPVGSSTDTQYF.

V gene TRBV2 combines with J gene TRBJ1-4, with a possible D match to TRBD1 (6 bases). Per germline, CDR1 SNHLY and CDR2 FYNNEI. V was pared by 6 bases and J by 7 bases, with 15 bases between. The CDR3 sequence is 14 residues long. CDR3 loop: CASRARGGSEKLFF. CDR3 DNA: TGTGCCAGCAGGGCGAGGGGGGGGAGTGAAAAACTGTTTTTT.

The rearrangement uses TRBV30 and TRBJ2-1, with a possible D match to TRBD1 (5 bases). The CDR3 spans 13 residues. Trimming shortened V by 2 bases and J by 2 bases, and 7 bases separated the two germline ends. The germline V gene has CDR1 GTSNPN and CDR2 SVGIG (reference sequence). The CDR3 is CAWSRGPYNEQFF. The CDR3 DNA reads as TGTGCCTGGAGTAGGGGCCCCTACAATGAGCAGTTCTTC.

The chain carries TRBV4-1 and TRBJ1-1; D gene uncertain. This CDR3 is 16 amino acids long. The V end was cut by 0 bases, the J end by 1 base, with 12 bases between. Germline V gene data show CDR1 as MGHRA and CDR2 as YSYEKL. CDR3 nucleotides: TGCGCCAGCAGCCAAGAGACTCCGGGTACGAACACTGAAGCTTTCTTT. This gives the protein CASSQETPGTNTEAFF.

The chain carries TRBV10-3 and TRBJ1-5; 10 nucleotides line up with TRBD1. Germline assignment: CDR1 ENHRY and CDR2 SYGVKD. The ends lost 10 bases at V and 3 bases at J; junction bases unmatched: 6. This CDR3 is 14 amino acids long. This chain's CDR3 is CATLGTGVNQPQHF. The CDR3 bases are TGTGCCACACTCGGGACAGGGGTCAATCAGCCCCAGCATTTT.

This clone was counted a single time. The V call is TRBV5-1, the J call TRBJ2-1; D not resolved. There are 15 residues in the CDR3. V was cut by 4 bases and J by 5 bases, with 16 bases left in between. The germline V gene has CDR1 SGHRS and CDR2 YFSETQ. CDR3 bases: TGCGCCAGCAGCCCTGCCCCCCCGACTCACAATGAGCAGTTCTTC. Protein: CASSPAPPTHNEQFF.

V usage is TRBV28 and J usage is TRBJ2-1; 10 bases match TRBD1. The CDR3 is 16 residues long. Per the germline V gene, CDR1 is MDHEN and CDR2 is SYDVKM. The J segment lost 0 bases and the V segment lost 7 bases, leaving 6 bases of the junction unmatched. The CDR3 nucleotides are TGTGCCAGCACTGAAAGGACAGGGGGCTCCTACAATGAGCAGTTCTTC. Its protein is CASTERTGGSYNEQFF.

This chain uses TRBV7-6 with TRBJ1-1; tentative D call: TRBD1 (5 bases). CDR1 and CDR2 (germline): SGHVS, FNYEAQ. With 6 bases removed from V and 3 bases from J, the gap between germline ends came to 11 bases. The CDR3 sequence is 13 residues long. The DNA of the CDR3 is TGTGCCAGCAGTGGGGACGGGTACACTGAAGCTTTCTTT. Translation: CASSGDGYTEAFF.

In DNA, the CDR3 is TGTGCCAGCTCAGGCTCAGGGGGGGACGAGCAGTACGTC. Protein: CASSGSGGDEQYV. This chain joins TRBV18 and TRBJ2-7; D is possibly TRBD1 or TRBD2 (7 bases each). Deletions cut 5 bases from V and 5 bases from J, with 13 bases between. Looked up from germline, CDR1 is KGHSH and CDR2 is LQKENI. This CDR3 has 13 amino acids.

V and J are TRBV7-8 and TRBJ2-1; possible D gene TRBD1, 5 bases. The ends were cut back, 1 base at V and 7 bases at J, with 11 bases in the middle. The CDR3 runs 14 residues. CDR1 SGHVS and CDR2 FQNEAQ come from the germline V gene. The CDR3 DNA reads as TGTGCCAGCAGCTTAGGCACAGGCGAGAATGAGCAGTTCTTC. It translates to CASSLGTGENEQFF.

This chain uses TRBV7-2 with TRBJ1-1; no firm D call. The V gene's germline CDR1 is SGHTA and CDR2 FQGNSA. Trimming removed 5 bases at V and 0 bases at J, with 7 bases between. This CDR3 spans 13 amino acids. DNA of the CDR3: TGTGCCAGCAGCCTTACAGTGAACACTGAAGCTTTCTTT. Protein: CASSLTVNTEAFF.

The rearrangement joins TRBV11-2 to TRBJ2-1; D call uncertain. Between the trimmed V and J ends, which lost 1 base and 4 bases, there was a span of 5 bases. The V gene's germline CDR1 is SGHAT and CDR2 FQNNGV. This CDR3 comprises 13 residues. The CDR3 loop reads CASSLGGYNEQFF. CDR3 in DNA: TGTGCCAGCAGCTTAGGGGGTTACAATGAGCAGTTCTTC. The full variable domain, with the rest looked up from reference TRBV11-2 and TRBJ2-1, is EAGVAQSPRYKIIEKRQSVAFWCNPISGHATLYWYQQILGQGPKLLIQFQNNGVVDDSQLPKDRFSAERLKGVDSTLKIQPAKLEDSAVYLCASSLGGYNEQFFGPGTRLTVL.

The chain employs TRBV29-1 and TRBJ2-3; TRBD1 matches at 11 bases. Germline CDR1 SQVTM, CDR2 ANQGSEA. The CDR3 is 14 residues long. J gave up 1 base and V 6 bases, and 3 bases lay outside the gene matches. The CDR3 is CSVGQGGGTDTQYF. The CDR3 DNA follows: TGCAGCGTGGGACAGGGGGGCGGCACAGATACGCAGTATTTT.

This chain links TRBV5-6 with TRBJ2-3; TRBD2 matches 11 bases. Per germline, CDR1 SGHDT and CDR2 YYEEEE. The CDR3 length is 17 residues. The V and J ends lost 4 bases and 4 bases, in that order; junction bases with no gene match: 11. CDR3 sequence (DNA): TGTGCCAGCAGCCGAGCCCGACTAGCGGGGATCCCAGATACGCAGTATTTT. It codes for CASSRARLAGIPDTQYF.

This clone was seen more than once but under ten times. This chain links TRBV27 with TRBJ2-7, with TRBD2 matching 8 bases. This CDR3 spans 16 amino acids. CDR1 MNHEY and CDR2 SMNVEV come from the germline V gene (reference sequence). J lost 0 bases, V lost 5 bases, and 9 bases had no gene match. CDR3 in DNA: TGTGCCAGCAGTCCCCTCGCGGGAGGTAGCTCCTACGAGCAGTACTTC. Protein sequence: CASSPLAGGSSYEQYF.

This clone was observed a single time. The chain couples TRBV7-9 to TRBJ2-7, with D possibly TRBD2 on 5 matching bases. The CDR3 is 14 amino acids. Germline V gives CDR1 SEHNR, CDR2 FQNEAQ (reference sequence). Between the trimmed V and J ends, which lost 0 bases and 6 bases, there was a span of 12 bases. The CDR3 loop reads CASSLAGTSREQYF. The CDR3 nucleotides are TGTGCCAGCAGCTTAGCGGGAACTAGTCGCGAGCAGTACTTC.

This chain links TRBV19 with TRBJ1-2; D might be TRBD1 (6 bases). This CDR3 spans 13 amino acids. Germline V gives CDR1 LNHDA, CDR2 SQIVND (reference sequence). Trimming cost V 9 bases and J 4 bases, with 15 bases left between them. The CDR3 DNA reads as TGTGCCAGCCGGTGGGGGGGCGGCTATGGCTACACCTTC. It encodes CASRWGGGYGYTF.

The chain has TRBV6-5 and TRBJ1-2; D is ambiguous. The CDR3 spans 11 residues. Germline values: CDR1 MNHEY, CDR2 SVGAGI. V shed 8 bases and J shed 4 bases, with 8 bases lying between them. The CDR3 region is CASGVTYGYTF. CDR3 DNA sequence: TGTGCCAGCGGGGTGACCTATGGCTACACCTTC.

DNA of the CDR3: TGCGCCAGCAGCTTGGAAACTAGCGGGAGTGAACTCCTAGCCAAAAACATTCAGTACTTC. It specifies CASSLETSGSELLAKNIQYF. This rearrangement joins TRBV5-1 to TRBJ2-4, with 11 nucleotides matching TRBD2. Per germline, CDR1 SGHRS and CDR2 YFSETQ. V shed 0 bases and J 0 bases; nucleotides not matched to a gene: 11. CDR3 length: 20 residues.

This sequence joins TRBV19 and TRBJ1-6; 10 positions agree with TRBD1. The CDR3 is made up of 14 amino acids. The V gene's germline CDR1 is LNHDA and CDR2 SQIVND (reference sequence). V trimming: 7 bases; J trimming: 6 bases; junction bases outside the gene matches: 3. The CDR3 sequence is CASNRDRGNSPLHF. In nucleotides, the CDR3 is TGTGCCAGTAATCGGGACAGGGGTAATTCACCCCTCCACTTT.

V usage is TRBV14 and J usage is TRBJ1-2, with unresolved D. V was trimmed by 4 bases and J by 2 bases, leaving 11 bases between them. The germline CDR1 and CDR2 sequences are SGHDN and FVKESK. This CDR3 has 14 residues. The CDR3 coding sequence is TGTGCCAGCAGCCTCTCCGGGATAAACTATGGCTACACCTTC. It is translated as CASSLSGINYGYTF.

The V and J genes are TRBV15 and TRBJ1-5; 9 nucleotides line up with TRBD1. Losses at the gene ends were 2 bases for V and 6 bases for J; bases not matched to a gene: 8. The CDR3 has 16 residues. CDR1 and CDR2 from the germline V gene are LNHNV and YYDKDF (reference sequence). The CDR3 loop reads CATSRPGQGLSQPQHF. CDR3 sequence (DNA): TGTGCCACCAGCAGACCGGGACAGGGTTTGAGTCAGCCCCAGCATTTT.